Presented here are 19 T cell receptor beta chains from one specimen sequenced in a study of response to subunit inactivated influenza vaccine. MiXCR, run by TCRdb on the RT-PCR reads, gives a single entry per CDR3 protein. Of 600,000 to 850,000 distinct CDR3 sequences in the sample, 14% were seen once. Sequencing was performed on PBMCs from blood, taken 14 days before vaccination. The origin of the receptors is a man aged 50 or older who received an inactivated influenza vaccine.

This clonotype was found many times. This sequence joins TRBV7-8 and TRBJ2-1, with 10 bases lining up with TRBD1. V gave up 4 bases and J gave up 5 bases; unmatched junction bases: 8. The CDR3 has 16 amino acids. CDR1 and CDR2 (germline): SGHVS, FQNEAQ. The CDR3 region has the DNA TGTGCCAGCAGCTCCTACGACAGGGGGCTCGACAATGAGCAGTTCTTC. This gives the protein CASSSYDRGLDNEQFF.

V and J are TRBV20-1 and TRBJ1-6; 9 nucleotides agree with TRBD1. The length of the CDR3 is 14 residues. Germline V CDR1 and CDR2: DFQATT, SNEGSKA (reference sequence). V was clipped by 6 bases and J by 6 bases; unmatched bases: 6. The CDR3, as DNA: TGCAGTGCAGGACAGGGGTCGGGTAATTCACCCCTCCACTTT. Translation gives CSAGQGSGNSPLHF.

The rearrangement uses TRBV6-1 and TRBJ1-3; D is perhaps TRBD1 (5 bases). There are 14 residues in the CDR3. Trimming stripped 5 bases from V and 4 bases from J, with 12 bases between. CDR1 and CDR2 from the germline V gene are MNHNS and SASEGT. Here the CDR3 DNA reads TGTGCCAGCAGTCCCTCAGGGATGGGAAACACCATATATTTT. This sequence encodes CASSPSGMGNTIYF.

The J gene is TRBJ2-1, the V gene TRBV7-7, with 10 bases fitting TRBD2. Germline CDR1 reads SSHAT; CDR2 reads FNYEAQ (reference sequence). V dropped 7 bases and J dropped 7; count of bases not matched to a gene: 13. This CDR3 has 16 amino acids. The chain's CDR3 is CASTPVASGSANEQFF. CDR3 DNA sequence: TGTGCCAGCACCCCGGTGGCTAGCGGGAGTGCTAATGAGCAGTTCTTC.

This clonotype occurred a few times. The chain carries TRBV20-1 and TRBJ2-5, with a weak D call TRBD2 (6 bases). V dropped 6 bases and J dropped 1 base, with 15 bases sitting between them. The CDR3 has 14 residues. The V gene's germline CDR1 is DFQATT and CDR2 SNEGSKA (reference sequence). CDR3: CSAEPGLPQETQYF. The DNA for the CDR3 is TGCAGTGCAGAACCCGGACTACCCCAAGAGACCCAGTACTTC.

A few counts support this clonotype. The gene calls are TRBV6-1 and TRBJ2-2; no reliable D call. Trimming stripped 5 bases from V and 0 bases from J, with 7 bases between. This CDR3 has 14 amino acids. Germline CDR1 MNHNS, CDR2 SASEGT. Here the CDR3 DNA reads TGTGCCAGCAGTAAATTCACGAACACCGGGGAGCTGTTTTTT. Translated: CASSKFTNTGELFF.

The chain recombines TRBV4-2 with TRBJ2-5; D gene ambiguous. Germline assignment: CDR1 LGHNA and CDR2 YNFKEQ. CDR3 size: 13 residues. V gave up 0 bases and J gave up 5 bases, with 7 bases separating them. CDR3 DNA: TGTGCCAGCAGCCAAGAATCCCGGGAGACCCAGTACTTC. It yields the protein CASSQESRETQYF.

The V gene is TRBV10-3, the J gene TRBJ1-1, with 12 bases lining up with TRBD1. The CDR3 is 16 amino acids. Germline V lookup: CDR1 ENHRY, CDR2 SYGVKD. Losses at the gene ends were 6 bases for V and 3 bases for J; bases not matched to a gene: 8. CDR3 nucleotide sequence: TGTGCCATCAGCGGGACAGGGGGCCTGGGAGACACTGAAGCTTTCTTT. As protein: CAISGTGGLGDTEAFF.

The J gene is TRBJ2-5, the V gene TRBV28; weak D call: TRBD2 (7 bases). The CDR3 has 14 residues. Germline loops: CDR1 MDHEN, CDR2 SYDVKM. Deletions cut 8 bases from V and 5 bases from J, with 18 bases between. The DNA for the CDR3 is TGTGCCAGCGGGGGGGGGGCGGAACCGGAGACCCAGTACTTC. Translation gives CASGGGAEPETQYF. Filled out from reference TRBV28 and TRBJ2-5, the complete variable domain reads DVKVTQSSRYLVKRTGEKVFLECVQDMDHENMFWYRQDPGLGLRLIYFSYDVKMKEKGDIPEGYSVSREKKERFSLILESASTNQTSMYLCASGGGAEPETQYFGPGTRLLVL.

On this clonotype: A clone one base away is much larger, so this may be a read error. The CDR3 is CASSEKETQYF. Written as DNA, the CDR3 is TGTGCCAGCAGTGAAAAGGAGACCCAGTACTTC. The rearrangement links TRBV2 to TRBJ2-5, with D uncertain. Trimming took off 2 bases at V and 5 bases at J, with 3 bases between the two ends. Looked up from germline, CDR1 is SNHLY and CDR2 is FYNNEI. The CDR3 sequence is 11 residues long.

The chain uses TRBV30 and TRBJ2-1; no clear D. V was shortened by 1 base and J by 5 bases, with 3 bases between the two germline ends. The germline gives CDR1 GTSNPN, CDR2 SVGIG (reference sequence). CDR3 length: 11 residues. Here the CDR3 reads CAWSGNNEQFF. The CDR3 DNA reads TGTGCCTGGAGTGGTAACAATGAGCAGTTCTTC.

This clonotype showed up just a few times. The CDR3 nucleotides are TGCAGTGCTAGAGAATGGGGGGTTTCGGGCAATGAGCAGTTCTTC. Protein: CSAREWGVSGNEQFF. V is TRBV20-1 and J is TRBJ2-1, with D possibly TRBD2 on 6 matching bases. The germline CDR1 and CDR2 sequences are DFQATT and SNEGSKA (reference sequence). V lost 0 bases and J 6 bases, leaving 15 bases between the germline ends. CDR3 length: 15 residues.

This clonotype showed up many times. J is TRBJ1-2 and V is TRBV27; D uncertain. The CDR3 length is 13 residues. Germline loops: CDR1 MNHEY, CDR2 SMNVEV (reference sequence). V lost 6 bases and J lost 1, with 9 bases in between. The CDR3 DNA sequence: TGTGCCAGCAGCCCGACCGTTAACTATGGCTACACCTTC. Translating gives CASSPTVNYGYTF.

This clonotype was seen many times. The chain recombines TRBV5-6 with TRBJ1-1; no clear D. V was shortened by 1 base and J by 4 bases, with 8 bases between the two germline ends. Germline loops: CDR1 SGHDT, CDR2 YYEEEE. This CDR3 is built from 13 residues. The CDR3 bases are TGTGCCAGCAGCTTGAGATGGGGCACTGAAGCTTTCTTT. Translating gives CASSLRWGTEAFF.

This clonotype has a count of ten or more. This chain links TRBV12-3 or TRBV12-4 with TRBJ2-3; no reliable D call. V was clipped by 5 bases and J by 6 bases, with 9 bases between them. The CDR3 is 12 residues long. The CDR3 sequence: CASSAVWDTQYF. CDR3 DNA: TGTGCCAGCAGTGCCGTGTGGGATACGCAGTATTTT.

This chain uses TRBV20-1 with TRBJ2-2, with D uncertain. The CDR3 has 14 residues. The V gene lost 0 bases and the J gene lost 3 bases, with 8 bases spanning the gap. The germline gives CDR1 DFQATT, CDR2 SNEGSKA (reference sequence). The CDR3 coding sequence is TGCAGTGCTAGAGATTGGGCGGACACCGGGGAGCTGTTTTTT. Translated, it gives CSARDWADTGELFF.

This clonotype was recorded at least ten times. The chain has TRBV6-5 and TRBJ1-6, with 9 bases identical to TRBD1. Germline CDR1 reads MNHEY; CDR2 reads SVGAGI. The CDR3 covers 17 residues. The V gene end was trimmed by 2 bases and the J gene end by 0 bases; junction bases not matched to a gene: 2. This CDR3 is CASSYGQGSSYNSPLHF. The CDR3 DNA reads TGTGCCAGCAGTTACGGACAGGGGAGCTCCTATAATTCACCCCTCCACTTT.

This clonotype was picked up a small number of times. The V gene is TRBV7-2, the J gene TRBJ2-7; D gene unclear. The V gene's germline CDR1 is SGHTA and CDR2 FQGNSA. The length of the CDR3 is 13 residues. The V gene lost 5 bases and the J gene lost 3 bases, with 11 bases spanning the gap. The CDR3 bases are TGTGCCAGCAGCCGGTCCTACGGCTACGAGCAGTACTTC. Residues: CASSRSYGYEQYF.

CDR3 nucleotide sequence: TGTGCCAGCTCACCACCGATGGGACAGCAAGAGACCCAGTACTTC. Protein: CASSPPMGQQETQYF. V gene TRBV18 combines with J gene TRBJ2-5, with 7 bases that match TRBD1. The V and J ends lost 0 bases and 2 bases, in that order; junction bases with no gene match: 3. CDR1 KGHSH and CDR2 LQKENI come from the germline V gene. The CDR3 is 15 amino acids.